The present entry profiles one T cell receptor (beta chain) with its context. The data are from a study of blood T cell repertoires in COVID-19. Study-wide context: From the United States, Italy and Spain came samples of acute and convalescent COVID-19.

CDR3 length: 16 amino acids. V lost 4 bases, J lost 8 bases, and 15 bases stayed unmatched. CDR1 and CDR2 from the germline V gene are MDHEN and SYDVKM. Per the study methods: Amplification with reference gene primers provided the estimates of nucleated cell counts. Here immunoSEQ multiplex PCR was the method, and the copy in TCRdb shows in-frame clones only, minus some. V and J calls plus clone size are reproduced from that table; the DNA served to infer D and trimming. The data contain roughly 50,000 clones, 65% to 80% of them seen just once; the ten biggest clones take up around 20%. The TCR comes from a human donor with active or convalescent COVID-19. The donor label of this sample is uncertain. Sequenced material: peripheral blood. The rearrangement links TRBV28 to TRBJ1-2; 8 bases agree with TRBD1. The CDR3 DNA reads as TGTGCCAGCAGTTCAAACCCTGGACAGGGTCTAGGGGGCTACACCTTC. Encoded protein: CASSSNPGQGLGGYTF.